These 30 T cell receptor beta chains originate from one sample sequenced in a study of post-analysis software for immune sequencing data. Findings and caveats of the study: Patients carried roughly 5 TRBV segments more frequently than controls did, and TRBV5-6, TRBV5-1 and TRBV20-1 were among them.

Their antigens remain unidentified. Tagging with unique molecular identifiers was a feature of the TCR beta cDNA libraries. TCRdb re-called the PCR reads with MiXCR, one entry per CDR3 protein. The sample holds almost 700,000 distinct CDR3 sequences, approximately 60% seen once. The sequenced sample consisted of blood. The source is a girl aged 2 to 9 with multiple sclerosis.

This chain uses TRBV10-3 with TRBJ1-2; no clear D. V dropped 0 bases and J dropped 6 bases, with 17 bases sitting between them. CDR1 ENHRY and CDR2 SYGVKD come from the germline V gene. The CDR3 runs to 16 residues. CDR3 DNA: TGTGCCATCAGTGAGTCGCGACGGGGAAGTATAGATGGCTACACCTTC. This translates into CAISESRRGSIDGYTF.

This clonotype came up a few times. The rearrangement joins TRBV20-1 to TRBJ2-5, with D possibly TRBD2 on 6 matching bases. V was trimmed by 4 bases and J by 2 bases, leaving 8 bases between them. The germline V gene encodes CDR1 DFQATT and CDR2 SNEGSKA (reference sequence). CDR3 length: 12 amino acids. The CDR3 reads CSATDYQETQYF. The CDR3 DNA reads TGCAGTGCTACGGACTATCAAGAGACCCAGTACTTC.

The V and J genes are TRBV13 and TRBJ2-3; D may be TRBD2 (6 bases). Germline CDR1 reads PRHDT; CDR2 reads FYEKMQ (reference sequence). CDR3 length: 18 residues. Trimming shortened V by 0 bases and J by 11 bases, and 27 bases separated the two germline ends. CDR3 protein: CASSLGSGGATPHTRQYF. DNA of the CDR3: TGTGCCAGCAGCTTAGGATCTGGCGGGGCGACCCCGCACACTCGGCAGTATTTT.

The J gene is TRBJ2-7, the V gene TRBV20-1; 8 nucleotides agree with TRBD2. The V and J ends lost 6 bases and 7 bases, in that order; junction bases with no gene match: 11. The CDR3 consists of 13 residues. Germline loops: CDR1 DFQATT, CDR2 SNEGSKA (reference sequence). CDR3 loop: CSASGSSVGEQYF. In DNA, the CDR3 is TGCAGTGCGAGCGGGAGCTCGGTCGGAGAGCAGTACTTC.

V gene TRBV7-2 combines with J gene TRBJ2-1; D remains unclear. CDR1 is SGHTA, CDR2 FQGNSA, per germline. Trimming shortened V by 5 bases and J by 6 bases, and 14 bases separated the two germline ends. CDR3 length: 14 amino acids. The CDR3 coding sequence is TGTGCCAGCAGCCCCCGGCCCCTTCCCAATGAGCAGTTCTTC. The encoded protein is CASSPRPLPNEQFF.

The chain recombines TRBV25-1 with TRBJ2-5; 9 bases agree with TRBD1. The DNA end is more similar to TRBJ2-7, so the J call may be wrong. CDR1 and CDR2 from the germline V gene are MGHDK and SYGVNS. CDR3 size: 12 residues. CDR3 region: CASRDRANEQYF. DNA of the CDR3: TGTGCCAGTCGGGACAGGGCCAACGAGCAGTACTTC.

The V and J genes are TRBV20-1 and TRBJ2-1, with TRBD1 matching over 8 bases. After removal of 0 bases from V and 7 bases from J, the junction contained 11 bases not matched to a gene. CDR1 is DFQATT and CDR2 is SNEGSKA in the germline V gene (reference sequence). The CDR3 loop spans 16 amino acids. The CDR3 loop is CSARDQLRTGRNEQFF. The CDR3 region has the DNA TGCAGTGCTAGAGATCAATTACGGACAGGGAGAAATGAGCAGTTCTTC.

The V call is TRBV6-2 or TRBV6-3, the J call TRBJ2-7; D ambiguous. In germline, CDR1 is MNHEY, CDR2 SVGEGT. Deletions cut 2 bases from V and 3 bases from J, with 14 bases between. The CDR3 length is 15 residues. The CDR3: CASSYPVGKVYEQYF. DNA of the CDR3: TGTGCCAGCAGTTACCCGGTGGGGAAGGTCTACGAGCAGTACTTC.

The genes are TRBV7-2 and TRBJ2-5; D is perhaps TRBD1 or TRBD2 (5 bases each). The germline V and J ends were trimmed by 1 base and 0 bases, with 9 bases remaining between them. The germline V gene has CDR1 SGHTA and CDR2 FQGNSA. This CDR3 contains 15 residues. CDR3 bases: TGTGCCAGCAGCTTAGGGGGGTCAGACCAAGAGACCCAGTACTTC. It translates to CASSLGGSDQETQYF.

The sample holds one count of this clonotype. The chain joins TRBV2 to TRBJ2-1; D perhaps matches TRBD1 (6 bases). V was cut by 5 bases and J by 9 bases, with 17 bases left in between. The CDR3 extends over 14 amino acids. In germline, CDR1 is SNHLY, CDR2 FYNNEI. The CDR3 sequence is CASSPILGAGEQFF. Here the CDR3 DNA reads TGTGCCAGCAGTCCTATACTGGGGGCGGGTGAGCAGTTCTTC.

This clonotype was observed a few times. The chain recombines TRBV4-1 with TRBJ1-2; D ambiguous. V was shortened by 1 base and J by 8 bases, with 14 bases between the two germline ends. From germline, CDR1 is MGHRA and CDR2 YSYEKL. The CDR3 is made up of 14 amino acids. The CDR3 DNA follows: TGCGCCAGCAGCCAAGGCCCCGGGATAGGGGGCTACACCTTC. Translating it yields CASSQGPGIGGYTF.

This clonotype occurred once. The J gene is TRBJ2-1, the V gene TRBV5-1; no definite D call. The CDR3 contains 14 residues. Germline loops: CDR1 SGHRS, CDR2 YFSETQ. The germline V and J ends were trimmed by 4 bases and 6 bases, with 14 bases remaining between them. CDR3 bases: TGCGCCAGCAGCCTCACAAATCTGTTCAATGAGCAGTTCTTC. Protein product: CASSLTNLFNEQFF.

The chain carries TRBV15 and TRBJ2-1, with D unresolved. The CDR3 runs 16 residues. Looked up from germline, CDR1 is LNHNV and CDR2 is YYDKDF (reference sequence). Trimming took 0 bases from V and 4 from J, leaving 13 bases between them. This CDR3 is CATSRETPDNYNEQFF. In DNA form, the CDR3 reads TGTGCCACCAGCAGAGAGACCCCTGATAATTACAATGAGCAGTTCTTC.

CDR3 in amino acids: CASSVDAYYEQYF. CDR3 nucleotide sequence: TGTGCCAGCAGCGTAGATGCGTACTACGAGCAGTACTTC. The gene calls are TRBV9 and TRBJ2-7; D not certain. Trimming removed 0 bases at V and 3 bases at J, with 7 bases between. This CDR3 spans 13 amino acids. The germline CDR1 and CDR2 sequences are SGDLS and YYNGEE.

Concerning this clonotype itself: A much larger clone lies a single base off, so this may be a read error. This chain connects TRBV7-2 to TRBJ2-5; no clear D. The CDR3 totals 13 residues. CDR1 and CDR2 (germline): SGHTA, FQGNSA. CDR3 region: CASSYRVQEIQYF. In DNA form, the CDR3 reads TGTGCCAGCAGCTACCGGGTACAAGAGATCCAGTACTTC.

The chain combines TRBV10-1 with TRBJ2-5; D possibly corresponds to TRBD1 (5 bases). The V end was cut by 0 bases, the J end by 2 bases, with 10 bases between. CDR1 and CDR2 (germline): WNHNN, SYGVQD (reference sequence). The CDR3 spans 15 residues. CDR3 sequence (DNA): TGCGCCAGCAGTGAGTCGGGAACAGGTCAAGAGACCCAGTACTTC. Protein product: CASSESGTGQETQYF.

The J gene is TRBJ2-1, the V gene TRBV4-3; D assignment may be TRBD1 or TRBD2 (5 bases each). Germline values: CDR1 LGHNA, CDR2 YSLEER. V lost 0 bases to trimming and J lost 0 bases, with 15 bases between them. The length of the CDR3 is 18 residues. The CDR3 region has the DNA TGCGCCAGCAGCCAAGATCGTGTAGCGAGGGGCTCCTACAATGAGCAGTTCTTC. Its protein product is CASSQDRVARGSYNEQFF.

The rearrangement joins TRBV6-1 to TRBJ2-6, with TRBD1 matching over 8 bases. Germline-derived CDR1 and CDR2 are MNHNS and SASEGT. With 3 bases clipped from V and 3 bases from J, the junction kept 10 bases outside the gene matches. CDR3 length equals 18 residues. The DNA of the CDR3 is TGTGCCAGCAGTGATGTACAGGGGGTCTGGAGTGGGGCCAACGTCCTGACTTTC. This gives the protein CASSDVQGVWSGANVLTF.

V and J are TRBV5-5 and TRBJ1-2, with a weak D call TRBD1 (6 bases). Germline-derived CDR1 and CDR2 are SGHKS and YYEKEE (reference sequence). The CDR3 runs to 12 residues. V was pared by 1 base and J by 9 bases, with 10 bases between. CDR3 sequence (DNA): TGTGCCAGCAGCTTGACAGGGCGGAGCTACACCTTC. Protein sequence: CASSLTGRSYTF.

The CDR3 region is CAWSNRGYQETQYF. The CDR3 DNA follows: TGTGCCTGGAGTAACAGGGGATATCAAGAGACCCAGTACTTC. This chain joins TRBV30 and TRBJ2-5; TRBD1 aligns across 7 bases. The CDR3 covers 14 residues. Per germline, CDR1 GTSNPN and CDR2 SVGIG (reference sequence). Trimming at V came to 2 bases and at J to 2 bases, leaving 5 bases not matched to a gene.

The chain recombines TRBV12-3 or TRBV12-4 with TRBJ2-3; D gene ambiguous. The V end lost 0 bases, the J end lost 10 bases, and 8 bases lay between the germline ends. The CDR3 is 12 residues long. The CDR3 DNA is TGTGCCAGCAGTTTAGCGCCCCGAGCGCAGTATTTT. Translation gives CASSLAPRAQYF.

The V and J genes are TRBV7-3 and TRBJ2-1, with 12 bases aligning to TRBD2. J lost 7 bases, V lost 5 bases, and 12 bases had no gene match. Per germline, CDR1 SGHTA and CDR2 FQGTGA. CDR3 length: 17 amino acids. DNA for the CDR3: TGTGCCAGCAGCCCCTTAGGGCTAGCGGGAGGGAGGAATGAGCAGTTCTTC. Its protein is CASSPLGLAGGRNEQFF.

This chain uses TRBV20-1 with TRBJ2-1; 10 bases fit TRBD1. J gave up 1 base and V 3 bases, and 18 bases lay outside the gene matches. From germline, CDR1 is DFQATT and CDR2 SNEGSKA (reference sequence). This CDR3 comprises 20 residues. CDR3 DNA sequence: TGCAGTGCTAGGGGTCCGGTGGGGACAGGGGTCCATCTTTCCTACAATGAGCAGTTCTTC. This codes for CSARGPVGTGVHLSYNEQFF.

The V call is TRBV20-1, the J call TRBJ2-3, with D possibly TRBD2 on 5 matching bases. V was pared by 4 bases and J by 2 bases, with 19 bases between. Germline assignment: CDR1 DFQATT and CDR2 SNEGSKA (reference sequence). The CDR3 covers 16 residues. CDR3 DNA sequence: TGCAGTGCTACCCCCTGGGCTAGCAGTGACACAGATACGCAGTATTTT. Residues: CSATPWASSDTDTQYF.

This clonotype has only a few counts. The chain carries TRBV29-1 and TRBJ2-3; 8 bases map to TRBD2. Germline-derived CDR1 and CDR2 are SQVTM and ANQGSEA. This CDR3 comprises 14 residues. The V gene end was trimmed by 1 base and the J gene end by 1 base; junction bases not matched to a gene: 1. The CDR3 DNA reads as TGCAGCGTTGAAGGAGCGGGAGGCACAGATACGCAGTATTTT. It encodes CSVEGAGGTDTQYF.

This chain connects TRBV15 to TRBJ1-2, with 7 positions matching TRBD1. Germline values: CDR1 LNHNV, CDR2 YYDKDF (reference sequence). Unmatched junction bases numbered 11, after V lost 1 base and J lost 6 bases. This CDR3 comprises 16 residues. The CDR3 nucleotides read TGTGCCACCAGCAGAGTGGGTAATACAGGGGCGGATGGCTACACCTTC. Translation: CATSRVGNTGADGYTF. Combining the CDR3 with reference TRBV15 and TRBJ1-2 gives the whole variable domain DAMVIQNPRYQVTQFGKPVTLSCSQTLNHNVMYWYQQKSSQAPKLLFHYYDKDFNNEADTPDNFQSRRPNTSFCFLDIRSPGLGDTAMYLCATSRVGNTGADGYTFGSGTRLTVV.

The chain links TRBV3-1 to TRBJ2-5; D not certain. CDR1 is LGHDT and CDR2 is YNNKEL in the germline V gene (reference sequence). The V end lost 1 base, the J end lost 5 bases, and 14 bases lay between the germline ends. CDR3 length equals 15 residues. CDR3 sequence (DNA): TGTGCCAGCAGCCAAGCTGTGCGGAGTTGGGAGACCCAGTACTTC. Protein: CASSQAVRSWETQYF.

As to this clonotype: The junction shows a germline mismatch at one end, possibly a read error. The chain uses TRBV20-1 and TRBJ2-5; the D gene could be TRBD1 or TRBD2 (5 bases each). The germline V gene encodes CDR1 DFQATT and CDR2 SNEGSKA (reference sequence). This CDR3 has 13 residues. CDR3 DNA sequence: TGCAGTACTAGACAGTCCTTCCAAGAGACCCAGTACTTC. Protein product: CSTRQSFQETQYF.

The chain employs TRBV20-1 and TRBJ2-3; possibly TRBD2 for D (6 bases). The CDR3 consists of 14 residues. Germline CDR1 and CDR2: DFQATT and SNEGSKA (reference sequence). Deletions cut 5 bases from V and 2 bases from J, with 14 bases between. The CDR3 nucleotides are TGCAGTGCTCGAGCGGGCCCCCCCACAGATACGCAGTATTTT. Amino acids: CSARAGPPTDTQYF.

This chain connects TRBV7-8 to TRBJ1-2, with D perhaps matching TRBD1 (6 bases). CDR1 SGHVS and CDR2 FQNEAQ come from the germline V gene. The V gene lost 1 base and the J gene lost 3 bases, with 15 bases spanning the gap. The CDR3 totals 16 residues. Written as DNA, the CDR3 is TGTGCCAGCAGCTTAGTGGCAGGGGAAGGTCACTATGGCTACACCTTC. This sequence encodes CASSLVAGEGHYGYTF.